The next 11 T cell receptor beta chains were all read from a single sample in a study of technical replicates of blood from a handful of donors. Here immunoSEQ multiplex PCR was the method, and the copy in TCRdb shows in-frame clones only, minus some. The table has about 84,000 clones, 93% seen once. Sequencing was performed on T cells isolated from PBMCs. These receptors came from a human donor in good health.

The V and J genes are TRBV29-1 and TRBJ1-1, with no clear D. Trimming took off 5 bases at V and 5 bases at J, with 6 bases between the two ends. Germline CDR1 SQVTM, CDR2 ANQGSEA. This CDR3 spans 10 amino acids. This CDR3 is CSVSGTEAFF. In nucleotides, the CDR3 is TGCAGCGTTAGCGGTACTGAAGCTTTCTTT. Full variable domain (rest looked up from reference TRBV29-1 and TRBJ1-1): SAVISQKPSRDICQRGTSLTIQCQVDSQVTMMFWYRQQPGQSLTLIATANQGSEATYESGFVIDKFPISRPNLTFSTLTVSNMSPEDSSIYLCSVSGTEAFFGQGTRLTVV.

This clone appeared a few times. The V gene is TRBV27, the J gene TRBJ1-1, with a weak D call TRBD1 (5 bases). V lost 3 bases, J lost 4 bases, and 9 bases lay in between. The length of the CDR3 is 13 residues. In germline, CDR1 is MNHEY, CDR2 SMNVEV (reference sequence). In DNA form, the CDR3 reads TGTGCCAGCAGTTTTCAGGGTGGCACTGAAGCTTTCTTT. This translates into CASSFQGGTEAFF.

The chain joins TRBV28 to TRBJ1-5; D gene ambiguous. V lost 3 bases to trimming and J lost 0 bases, with 6 bases between them. Looked up from germline, CDR1 is MDHEN and CDR2 is SYDVKM. The CDR3 has 14 amino acids. DNA for the CDR3: TGTGCCAGCAGTTTCGACAATAGCAATCAGCCCCAGCATTTT. It yields the protein CASSFDNSNQPQHF.

The chain is built from TRBV28 and TRBJ2-1, with a tentative D call TRBD2 (6 bases). The germline V gene has CDR1 MDHEN and CDR2 SYDVKM. CDR3 length equals 14 residues. V lost 3 bases to trimming and J lost 9 bases, with 15 bases between them. The CDR3 region is CASSFAGSGGEQFF. DNA for the CDR3: TGTGCCAGCAGTTTCGCGGGATCGGGTGGTGAGCAGTTCTTC.

V usage is TRBV5-1 and J usage is TRBJ1-5; no clear D gene. This CDR3 is built from 16 residues. The germline V and J ends were trimmed by 0 bases and 1 base, with 11 bases remaining between them. Germline assignment: CDR1 SGHRS and CDR2 YFSETQ. This CDR3 is CASSLGFLGSNQPQHF. The CDR3 DNA is TGCGCCAGCAGCTTGGGTTTTCTCGGGAGCAATCAGCCCCAGCATTTT. The whole variable domain, remainder taken from reference TRBV5-1 and TRBJ1-5, is KAGVTQTPRYLIKTRGQQVTLSCSPISGHRSVSWYQQTPGQGLQFLFEYFSETQRNKGNFPGRFSGRQFSNSRSEMNVSTLELGDSALYLCASSLGFLGSNQPQHFGDGTRLSIL.

The rearrangement links TRBV19 to TRBJ1-1; D is perhaps TRBD1 (6 bases). There are 14 residues in the CDR3. Germline V CDR1 and CDR2: LNHDA, SQIVND (reference sequence). V lost 1 base to trimming and J lost 2 bases, with 8 bases between them. CDR3 amino acids: CASSIGTANTEAFF. CDR3 bases: TGTGCCAGTAGTATAGGGACAGCTAACACTGAAGCTTTCTTT.

This sequence joins TRBV2 and TRBJ1-4; no firm D call. This CDR3 is built from 14 residues. Trimming stripped 8 bases from V and 4 bases from J, with 14 bases between. CDR1 and CDR2 (germline): SNHLY, FYNNEI. CDR3 protein: CASGVDIGNEKLFF. Written as DNA, the CDR3 is TGTGCCAGCGGAGTGGATATAGGTAATGAAAAACTGTTTTTT.

J is TRBJ1-1 and V is TRBV4-1; no clear D gene. Germline CDR1 is MGHRA and CDR2 is YSYEKL. This CDR3 region has 14 residues. Between the trimmed V and J ends, which lost 2 bases and 1 base, there was a span of 8 bases. The CDR3 loop is CASSQISGNTEAFF. The DNA of the CDR3 is TGCGCCAGCAGCCAAATCTCAGGGAACACTGAAGCTTTCTTT.

This chain connects TRBV9 to TRBJ1-1; maybe TRBD1 (6 bases). The CDR3 length is 17 residues. Per the germline V gene, CDR1 is SGDLS and CDR2 is YYNGEE. Trimming cost V 3 bases and J 6 bases, with 24 bases left between them. The CDR3 sequence: CASSAGHGGAMVSEAFF. The CDR3 region has the DNA TGTGCCAGCAGCGCCGGCCACGGGGGGGCCATGGTCTCTGAAGCTTTCTTT. The variable domain in full, completed from reference TRBV9 and TRBJ1-1, reads DSGVTQTPKHLITATGQRVTLRCSPRSGDLSVYWYQQSLDQGLQFLIQYYNGEERAKGNILERFSAQQFPDLHSELNLSSLELGDSALYFCASSAGHGGAMVSEAFFGQGTRLTVV.

This clone has only one observation. The chain employs TRBV19 and TRBJ1-6; D gene uncertain. The CDR3 is 13 amino acids. Trimming took off 10 bases at V and 11 bases at J, with 18 bases between the two ends. Per germline, CDR1 LNHDA and CDR2 SQIVND (reference sequence). CDR3 protein: CATTRGVGTPLHF. The CDR3 DNA reads TGTGCCACCACGCGGGGAGTGGGTACACCCCTCCACTTT.

The V gene is TRBV6-1, the J gene TRBJ1-1; D ambiguous. Germline assignment: CDR1 MNHNS and CDR2 SASEGT. Trimming removed 0 bases at V and 7 bases at J, with 12 bases between. This CDR3 comprises 14 residues. The CDR3 sequence is CASSEAFGLSEAFF. As DNA, the CDR3 is TGTGCCAGCAGTGAAGCGTTCGGTTTGAGTGAAGCTTTCTTT.